One sample yielded the 9 T cell receptor beta chains listed below, sequenced in a study of blood T cell repertoires in COVID-19 (dated by TCRdb to 2019 to 2021). The receptor library was made with the immunoSEQ multiplex PCR assay. TCRdb re-hosts the immuneACCESS table, in-frame sequences only. Its copies lack some clones; in the studies checked, an unresolved V gene accounts for under half of them, and the cause for the rest is not known. The sample profile shows approximately 350,000 clones; 70% to 90% of them were found once. Clones ranked in the top ten supply roughly 7.2% of the sample. The material sequenced was peripheral blood. These receptors were collected from a woman aged 55-69 years with COVID-19, enrolled during active disease.

This sequence joins TRBV6-6 and TRBJ2-7, with D perhaps matching TRBD1 (5 bases). Germline CDR1 MNHNY, CDR2 SVGAGI (reference sequence). The CDR3 covers 14 residues. V was trimmed by 2 bases and J by 3 bases, leaving 11 bases between them. CDR3 residues: CASSYAGPDYEQYF. The CDR3 coding sequence is TGTGCCAGCAGTTACGCAGGGCCCGACTACGAGCAGTACTTC.

This chain connects TRBV15 to TRBJ1-6, with D tentatively TRBD1 (6 bases). Germline assignment: CDR1 LNHNV and CDR2 YYDKDF (reference sequence). The CDR3 covers 16 residues. V was cut by 1 base and J by 8 bases, with 15 bases left in between. The CDR3 here is CATSRAAGGQDSPLHF. Written as DNA, the CDR3 is TGTGCCACCAGCAGAGCGGCCGGGGGGCAAGATTCACCCCTCCACTTT.

J is TRBJ1-6 and V is TRBV3-1 (or the pseudogene TRBV3-2), with a weak D call TRBD1 (6 bases). The CDR3 covers 18 residues. Germline CDR1 and CDR2: LGHDT and YNNKEL (reference sequence). Trimming cost V 1 base and J 7 bases, with 20 bases left between them. DNA for the CDR3: TGTGCCAGCAGCCAAGGTACCAGGGGTGCCCTTAGGAATTCACCCCTCCACTTT. Translation gives CASSQGTRGALRNSPLHF.

About this clone itself: The sample holds other DNA sequences that translate to the same CDR3. V usage is TRBV7-3 and J usage is TRBJ2-6; D uncertain. Germline CDR1 reads SGHTA; CDR2 reads FQGTGA. CDR3 length equals 16 residues. Trimming cost V 6 bases and J 0 bases, with 12 bases left between them. The CDR3 protein is CASSPALGSGANVLTF. The CDR3 nucleotides are TGTGCCAGCAGTCCAGCGCTGGGCTCTGGGGCCAACGTCCTGACTTTC.

J is TRBJ1-1 and V is TRBV2; 7 bases agree with TRBD1. Germline lookup yields CDR1 SNHLY and CDR2 FYNNEI. The CDR3 extends over 14 amino acids. The junction had 5 bases not matched to a gene; V was cut back by 6 bases and J by 1 base. CDR3 sequence (DNA): TGTGCCAGCAGCTTACAGGGGACGAACACTGAAGCTTTCTTT. Its translation: CASSLQGTNTEAFF.

This clone has a handful of counts. This chain joins TRBV2 and TRBJ1-1; 11 bases map to TRBD1. The V and J ends lost 7 bases and 4 bases, in that order; junction bases with no gene match: 2. This CDR3 contains 13 residues. Germline assignment: CDR1 SNHLY and CDR2 FYNNEI. The CDR3 coding sequence is TGTGCCAGCATGGGACAGGGGGGCACTGAAGCTTTCTTT. Translated: CASMGQGGTEAFF.

The V and J genes are TRBV4-3 and TRBJ1-1; D perhaps matches TRBD1 (6 bases). Germline CDR1 LGHNA, CDR2 YSLEER. The CDR3 is 14 amino acids. V was shortened by 3 bases and J by 2 bases, with 10 bases between the two germline ends. This CDR3 is CASSHSDSNTEAFF. The CDR3 DNA reads as TGCGCCAGCAGCCATTCGGACAGCAACACTGAAGCTTTCTTT.

V gene TRBV6-1 combines with J gene TRBJ1-2; D is unresolved. CDR3 length equals 15 residues. CDR1 and CDR2 from the germline V gene are MNHNS and SASEGT. V shed 3 bases and J shed 0 bases, with 11 bases lying between them. Written as DNA, the CDR3 is TGTGCCAGCAGTGATATTAGTACTTCTAACTATGGCTACACCTTC. It codes for CASSDISTSNYGYTF.

V usage is TRBV7-3 and J usage is TRBJ1-1; TRBD1 matches at 9 bases. Trimming removed 4 bases from V and 4 bases from J; junction bases left unmatched: 7. The CDR3 spans 15 residues. CDR1 and CDR2 (germline): SGHTA, FQGTGA. The CDR3 coding sequence is TGTGCCAGCAGCTCTCCAGACAGGGGGGGCACTGAAGCTTTCTTT. This translates into CASSSPDRGGTEAFF.